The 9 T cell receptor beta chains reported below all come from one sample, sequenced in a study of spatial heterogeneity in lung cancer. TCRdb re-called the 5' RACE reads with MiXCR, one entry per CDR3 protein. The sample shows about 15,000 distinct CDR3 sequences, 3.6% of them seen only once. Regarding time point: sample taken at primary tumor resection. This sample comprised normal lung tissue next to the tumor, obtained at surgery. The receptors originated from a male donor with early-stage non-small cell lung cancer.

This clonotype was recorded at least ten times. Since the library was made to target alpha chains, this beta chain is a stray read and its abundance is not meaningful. CDR3 sequence: CASSPQPGTGIYEQYF. CDR3 DNA: TGTGCCAGCAGCCCTCAGCCCGGGACAGGGATCTACGAGCAGTACTTC. The V call is TRBV13, the J call TRBJ2-7; 9 nucleotides agree with TRBD1. The junction had 11 bases not matched to a gene; V was cut back by 5 bases and J by 3 bases. Germline assignment: CDR1 PRHDT and CDR2 FYEKMQ (reference sequence). The CDR3 has 16 residues.

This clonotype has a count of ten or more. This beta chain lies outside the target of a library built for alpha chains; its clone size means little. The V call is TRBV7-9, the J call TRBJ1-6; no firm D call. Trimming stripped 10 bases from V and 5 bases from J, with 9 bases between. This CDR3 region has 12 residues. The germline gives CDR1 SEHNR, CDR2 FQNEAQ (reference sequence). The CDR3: CATGSDNSPLHF. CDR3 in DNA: TGTGCCACTGGGTCAGATAATTCACCCCTCCACTTT.

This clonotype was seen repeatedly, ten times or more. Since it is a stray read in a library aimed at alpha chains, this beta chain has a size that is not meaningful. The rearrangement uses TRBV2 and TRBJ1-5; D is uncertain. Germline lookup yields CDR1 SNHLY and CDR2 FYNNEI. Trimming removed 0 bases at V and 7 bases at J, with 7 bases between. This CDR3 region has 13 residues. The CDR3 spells CASSEAGRQPQHF. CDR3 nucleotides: TGTGCCAGCAGTGAAGCAGGGAGACAGCCCCAGCATTTT.

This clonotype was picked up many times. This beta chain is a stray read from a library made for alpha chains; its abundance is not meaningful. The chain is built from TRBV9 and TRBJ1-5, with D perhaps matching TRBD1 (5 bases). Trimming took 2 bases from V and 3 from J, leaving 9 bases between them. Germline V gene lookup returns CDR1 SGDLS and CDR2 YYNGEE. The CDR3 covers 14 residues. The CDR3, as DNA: TGTGCCAGCAGCGTGGGGGACGCCAATCAGCCCCAGCATTTT. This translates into CASSVGDANQPQHF. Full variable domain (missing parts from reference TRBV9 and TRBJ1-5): DSGVTQTPKHLITATGQRVTLRCSPRSGDLSVYWYQQSLDQGLQFLIQYYNGEERAKGNILERFSAQQFPDLHSELNLSSLELGDSALYFCASSVGDANQPQHFGDGTRLSIL.

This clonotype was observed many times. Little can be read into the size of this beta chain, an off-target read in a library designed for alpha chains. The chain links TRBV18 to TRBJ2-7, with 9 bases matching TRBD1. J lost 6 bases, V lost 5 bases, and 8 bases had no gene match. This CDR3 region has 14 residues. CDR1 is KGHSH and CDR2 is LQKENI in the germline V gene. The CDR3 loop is CASSAGTGIGEQYF. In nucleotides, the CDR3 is TGTGCCAGCTCAGCCGGGACAGGGATCGGCGAGCAGTACTTC. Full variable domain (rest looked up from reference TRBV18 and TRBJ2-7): NAGVMQNPRHLVRRRGQEARLRCSPMKGHSHVYWYRQLPEEGLKFMVYLQKENIIDESGMPKERFSAEFPKEGPSILRIQQVVRGDSAAYFCASSAGTGIGEQYFGPGTRLTVT.

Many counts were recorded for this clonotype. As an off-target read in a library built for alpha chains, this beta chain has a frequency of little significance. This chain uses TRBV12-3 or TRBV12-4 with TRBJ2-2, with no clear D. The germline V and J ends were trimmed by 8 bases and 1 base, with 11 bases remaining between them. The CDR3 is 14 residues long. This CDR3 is CASSERENTGELFF. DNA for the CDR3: TGTGCCAGCTCCGAACGTGAGAACACCGGGGAGCTGTTTTTT.

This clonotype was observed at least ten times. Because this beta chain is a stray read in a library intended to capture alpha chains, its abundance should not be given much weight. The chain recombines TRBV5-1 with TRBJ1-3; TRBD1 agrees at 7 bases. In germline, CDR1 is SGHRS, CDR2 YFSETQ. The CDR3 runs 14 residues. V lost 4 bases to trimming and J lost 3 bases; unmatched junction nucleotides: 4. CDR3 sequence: CASSPGQVGNTIYF. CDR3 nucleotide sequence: TGCGCCAGCAGCCCAGGACAGGTTGGAAACACCATATATTTT.

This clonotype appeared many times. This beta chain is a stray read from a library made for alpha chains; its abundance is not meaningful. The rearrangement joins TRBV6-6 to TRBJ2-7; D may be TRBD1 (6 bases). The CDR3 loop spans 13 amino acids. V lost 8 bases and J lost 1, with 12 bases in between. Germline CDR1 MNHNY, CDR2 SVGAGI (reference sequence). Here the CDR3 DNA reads TGTGCCAGCCGAGGGGACAAGTCCTACGAGCAGTACTTC. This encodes CASRGDKSYEQYF.

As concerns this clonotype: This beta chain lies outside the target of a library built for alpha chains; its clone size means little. CDR3 DNA sequence: TGTGCCTGGACCCGGACAGGGGGTTTAGATACGCAGTATTTT. This encodes CAWTRTGGLDTQYF. V and J are TRBV30 and TRBJ2-3; the match to TRBD1 covers 10 bases. The CDR3 is made up of 14 amino acids. V shed 4 bases and J 5 bases; nucleotides not matched to a gene: 6. The germline V gene encodes CDR1 GTSNPN and CDR2 SVGIG (reference sequence).